Below are 20 T cell receptor beta chains sequenced from a single sample in a study of blood T cells in healthy people across ages (dated by TCRdb to between 2014 and 2017). Libraries were constructed by 5' RACE. Instrument on record: Illumina HiSeq 2500. A second PCR of roughly 7 to 11 cycles was performed with a sample-barcoded 5' primer and a J-beta primer mix. TCRdb reanalyzed the raw reads on its own, using fastp at Q25 for trimming and MiXCR for clone calling, and kept in-frame beta chains. Every distinct CDR3 protein forms one entry, paired with its most common genes and DNA. The sample contains more than 900,000 distinct CDR3 sequences, under 30% of them found a single time. The ten top clones hold approximately 0.75% of the sample. The sample was also reused in another study, on T cells of mothers and their children.

Input material: blood. The receptors shown here come from a girl aged 2 to 10 in good health.

This clonotype has more than one count but fewer than ten. The rearrangement joins TRBV27 to TRBJ2-2; TRBD2 aligns across 12 bases. CDR3 length equals 16 residues. The trim removed 6 bases at V and 6 bases at J, leaving 8 bases unmatched. The germline V gene has CDR1 MNHEY and CDR2 SMNVEV (reference sequence). CDR3 bases: TGTGCCAGCAGCCAAAGACTAGCGGGAGCTCCCGGGGAGCTGTTTTTT. It specifies CASSQRLAGAPGELFF.

The chain is built from TRBV28 and TRBJ2-5; TRBD2 aligns across 7 bases. The J call could be wrong; TRBJ2-1 is a better fit for the DNA end. Germline V CDR1 and CDR2: MDHEN, SYDVKM. This CDR3 comprises 13 residues. The CDR3 sequence is CASNGGSSDEQFF. The CDR3 DNA follows: TGTGCCAGCAACGGCGGGAGTTCGGATGAGCAGTTCTTC.

This clonotype was picked up a small number of times. The chain employs TRBV24-1 and TRBJ2-3; 7 bases fit TRBD1. The germline V gene encodes CDR1 KGHDR and CDR2 SFDVKD. Trimming cost V 12 bases and J 2 bases; bases outside gene matches: 4. The CDR3 length is 12 residues. CDR3 coding DNA: TGTGCCTCGCAGGGGGTCACAGATACGCAGTATTTT. This codes for CASQGVTDTQYF.

This clonotype was counted a few times. The chain combines TRBV7-8 with TRBJ2-1; no definite D call. Deletions cut 3 bases from V and 12 bases from J, with 9 bases between. The CDR3 loop spans 11 amino acids. Germline V lookup: CDR1 SGHVS, CDR2 FQNEAQ. This CDR3 reads CASSFSGSQFF. The CDR3 DNA follows: TGTGCCAGCAGCTTTTCGGGTTCGCAGTTCTTC.

This clonotype was seen ten or more times. This rearrangement joins TRBV7-6 to TRBJ2-3; a possible D gene is TRBD1 (5 bases). The length of the CDR3 is 14 residues. Per the germline V gene, CDR1 is SGHVS and CDR2 is FNYEAQ. The V gene lost 1 base and the J gene lost 0 bases, with 5 bases spanning the gap. CDR3 in DNA: TGTGCCAGCAGCTTAGACAGGAGCACAGATACGCAGTATTTT. Amino acids: CASSLDRSTDTQYF. Looking up the rest from reference TRBV7-6 and TRBJ2-3 gives the full variable domain: GAGVSQSPRYKVTKRGQDVALRCDPISGHVSLYWYRQALGQGPEFLTYFNYEAQQDKSGLPNDRFSAERPEGSISTLTIQRTEQRDSAMYRCASSLDRSTDTQYFGPGTRLTVL.

This chain uses TRBV5-8 with TRBJ2-7; 12 bases align to TRBD1. The V gene's germline CDR1 is SGHTS and CDR2 YDEGEE. This CDR3 has 18 residues. Trimming cost V 4 bases and J 5 bases; bases outside gene matches: 16. CDR3 loop: CASSRSRDRGPKVHEQYF. The CDR3 DNA reads TGTGCCAGCAGCCGGTCCCGGGACAGGGGGCCCAAGGTCCACGAGCAGTACTTC.

This chain links TRBV5-1 with TRBJ1-4; D is undetermined. CDR1 SGHRS and CDR2 YFSETQ come from the germline V gene. Trimming shortened V by 5 bases and J by 3 bases, and 17 bases separated the two germline ends. The CDR3 extends over 16 amino acids. The CDR3 here is CASRYTTGEANEKLFF. CDR3 nucleotides: TGCGCCAGCAGATACACCACGGGCGAAGCTAATGAAAAACTGTTTTTT.

In its sample, this clonotype was seen a few times. The V gene is TRBV2, the J gene TRBJ2-2; no reliable D call. The CDR3 covers 14 residues. The ends were cut back, 6 bases at V and 1 base at J, with 9 bases in the middle. The germline V gene encodes CDR1 SNHLY and CDR2 FYNNEI. CDR3 in amino acids: CASRGLGNTGELFF. The CDR3 DNA reads TGTGCCAGCAGGGGCTTAGGGAACACCGGGGAGCTGTTTTTT.

The sample holds a few counts of this clonotype. The V gene is TRBV29-1, the J gene TRBJ2-7, with 7 bases that match TRBD2. With V trimmed by 4 bases and J by 6 bases, 9 bases remained unmatched. The CDR3 loop spans 13 amino acids. The germline V gene encodes CDR1 SQVTM and CDR2 ANQGSEA. CDR3 protein: CSVGGGEESEQYF. CDR3 in DNA: TGCAGCGTTGGTGGGGGGGAGGAGAGCGAGCAGTACTTC.

In this sample, this clonotype turned up many times. The chain recombines TRBV12-3 or TRBV12-4 with TRBJ1-1; D ambiguous. The CDR3 is made up of 13 amino acids. V was pared by 6 bases and J by 1 base, with 9 bases between. The CDR3 here is CASSLRENTEAFF. The CDR3 DNA is TGTGCCAGCAGCTTAAGGGAGAACACTGAAGCTTTCTTT.

This chain joins TRBV7-9 and TRBJ2-5; D uncertain. The end of the DNA fits TRBJ2-1 better, so the J call may be wrong. Germline values: CDR1 SEHNR, CDR2 FQNEAQ (reference sequence). The CDR3 covers 12 residues. In DNA, the CDR3 is TGTGCCAGCAGACATGGGGTTAATGAGCAGTTCTTC. Its protein is CASRHGVNEQFF.

In nucleotides, the CDR3 is TGTGCCAGCAGCTTAAGTGTGCGGTGGACGGAGACCCAGTACTTC. It is translated as CASSLSVRWTETQYF. V and J are TRBV7-6 and TRBJ2-5; D remains unclear. Trimming took 2 bases from V and 5 from J, leaving 15 bases between them. The CDR3 runs 15 residues. Germline V gene data show CDR1 as SGHVS and CDR2 as FNYEAQ.

In regard to this clonotype: This could be a read error, since a much larger clone is one nucleotide away. The chain recombines TRBV12-3 or TRBV12-4 with TRBJ2-3, with 8 bases lining up with TRBD1. The CDR3 extends over 15 amino acids. The CDR3 here is CASSLGTGSADMQYF. DNA of the CDR3: TGTGCCAGCAGTTTAGGGACAGGGAGTGCAGATATGCAGTATTTT.

The chain is built from TRBV20-1 and TRBJ2-7; 7 positions match TRBD1. V trimming: 3 bases; J trimming: 1 base; junction bases outside the gene matches: 3. Germline V gene sequence: CDR1 DFQATT, CDR2 SNEGSKA (reference sequence). The CDR3 spans 13 residues. CDR3 coding DNA: TGCAGTGCTAGGGGACAGCATTCCTACGAGCAGTACTTC. It yields the protein CSARGQHSYEQYF.

This clonotype was detected a few times. The chain is built from TRBV5-1 and TRBJ2-3; D ambiguous. Germline values: CDR1 SGHRS, CDR2 YFSETQ. The V and J ends lost 0 bases and 0 bases respectively, with 14 bases between them. The CDR3 spans 17 residues. The CDR3 DNA reads as TGCGCCAGCAGCTTGGACGTACCTCACTATAGCACAGATACGCAGTATTTT. This encodes CASSLDVPHYSTDTQYF. Full variable domain (outside the CDR3, taken from reference TRBV5-1 and TRBJ2-3): KAGVTQTPRYLIKTRGQQVTLSCSPISGHRSVSWYQQTPGQGLQFLFEYFSETQRNKGNFPGRFSGRQFSNSRSEMNVSTLELGDSALYLCASSLDVPHYSTDTQYFGPGTRLTVL.

This clonotype was found a few times. The chain links TRBV10-3 to TRBJ1-1; D not resolved. Germline V gene lookup returns CDR1 ENHRY and CDR2 SYGVKD. The CDR3 is made up of 16 amino acids. Trimming stripped 3 bases from V and 0 bases from J, with 14 bases between. The CDR3 DNA is TGTGCCATCAGTGATGGTTTATCGGTAGTGAACACTGAAGCTTTCTTT. As protein: CAISDGLSVVNTEAFF.

V gene TRBV10-3 combines with J gene TRBJ2-6, with unresolved D. The germline V and J ends were trimmed by 3 bases and 2 bases, with 5 bases remaining between them. The CDR3 spans 14 residues. Germline V gene lookup returns CDR1 ENHRY and CDR2 SYGVKD. The CDR3 bases are TGTGCCATCAGTGAAATTGCTGGGGCCAACGTCCTGACTTTC. Translation gives CAISEIAGANVLTF.

In this sample, this clonotype turned up a few times. The genes are TRBV6-1 and TRBJ2-5, with D perhaps TRBD1 (7 bases). Per germline, CDR1 MNHNS and CDR2 SASEGT. Between the trimmed V and J ends, which lost 6 bases and 4 bases, there was a span of 15 bases. The CDR3 has 14 residues. The CDR3 is CASSPGGLLETQYF. In nucleotides, the CDR3 is TGTGCCAGCAGCCCAGGGGGACTCTTAGAGACCCAGTACTTC.

This clonotype was recorded a few times. V gene TRBV7-8 combines with J gene TRBJ2-3; D may be TRBD2 (6 bases). V dropped 5 bases and J dropped 0 bases, with 24 bases sitting between them. CDR1 is SGHVS, CDR2 FQNEAQ, per germline. This CDR3 has 19 amino acids. CDR3 amino acids: CASSQPEGLPGLSTDTQYF. Written as DNA, the CDR3 is TGTGCCAGCAGCCAACCGGAGGGGTTGCCGGGACTCAGCACAGATACGCAGTATTTT.

The V call is TRBV12-5, the J call TRBJ2-1, with TRBD2 matching over 7 bases. Losses at the gene ends were 2 bases for V and 9 bases for J; bases not matched to a gene: 7. The CDR3 is 14 amino acids. CDR1 and CDR2 (germline): LGHNT, FRNRAP. CDR3 region: CASGLWQGGGEQFF. CDR3 sequence (DNA): TGTGCTAGTGGTTTGTGGCAGGGCGGGGGTGAGCAGTTCTTC.